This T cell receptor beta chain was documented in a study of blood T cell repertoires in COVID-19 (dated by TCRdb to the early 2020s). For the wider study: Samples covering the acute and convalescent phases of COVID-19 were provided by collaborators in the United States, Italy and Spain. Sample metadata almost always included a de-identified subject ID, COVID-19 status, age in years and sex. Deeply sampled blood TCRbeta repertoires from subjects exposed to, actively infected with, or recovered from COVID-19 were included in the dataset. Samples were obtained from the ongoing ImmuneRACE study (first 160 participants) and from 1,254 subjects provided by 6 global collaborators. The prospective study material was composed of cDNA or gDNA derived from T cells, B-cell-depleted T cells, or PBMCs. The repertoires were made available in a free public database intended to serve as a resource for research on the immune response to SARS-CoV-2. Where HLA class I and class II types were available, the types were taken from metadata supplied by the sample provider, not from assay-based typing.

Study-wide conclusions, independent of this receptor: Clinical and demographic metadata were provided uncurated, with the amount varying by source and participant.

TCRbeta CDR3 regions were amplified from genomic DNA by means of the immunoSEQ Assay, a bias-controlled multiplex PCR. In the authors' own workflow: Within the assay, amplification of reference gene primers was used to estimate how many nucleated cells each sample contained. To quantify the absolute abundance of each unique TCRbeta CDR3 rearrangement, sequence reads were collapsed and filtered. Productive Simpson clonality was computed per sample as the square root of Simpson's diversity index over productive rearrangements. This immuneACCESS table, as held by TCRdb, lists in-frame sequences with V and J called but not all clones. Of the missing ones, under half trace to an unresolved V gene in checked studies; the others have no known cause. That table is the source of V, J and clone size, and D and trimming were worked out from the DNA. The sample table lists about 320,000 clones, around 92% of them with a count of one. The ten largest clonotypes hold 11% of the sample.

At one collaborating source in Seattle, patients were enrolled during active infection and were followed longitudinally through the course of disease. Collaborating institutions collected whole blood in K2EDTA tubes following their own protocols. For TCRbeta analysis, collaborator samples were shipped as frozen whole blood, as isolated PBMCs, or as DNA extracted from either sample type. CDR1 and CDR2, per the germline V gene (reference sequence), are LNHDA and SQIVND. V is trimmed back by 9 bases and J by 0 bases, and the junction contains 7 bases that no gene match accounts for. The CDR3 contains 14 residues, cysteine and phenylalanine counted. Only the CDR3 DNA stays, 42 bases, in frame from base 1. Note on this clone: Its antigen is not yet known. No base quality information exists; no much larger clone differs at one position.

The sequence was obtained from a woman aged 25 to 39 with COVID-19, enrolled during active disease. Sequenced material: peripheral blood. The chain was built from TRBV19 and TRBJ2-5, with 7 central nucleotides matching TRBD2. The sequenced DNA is TGTGCCAGCCGCGCCGGGGGGTACCAAGAGACCCAGTACTTC. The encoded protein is CASRAGGYQETQYF.